These T cell receptor beta chains were read from a single sample in a study of a mutant IDH1 vaccine in newly diagnosed glioma. The assay was immunoSEQ multiplex PCR, and TCRdb's table has in-frame clones only and misses some. The repertoire holds 50,000 to 65,000 clones, with 70% to 90% as singletons. No antigen has been assigned to these receptors. The sample was PBMCs, taken from a glioma patient whose treatment included an IDH1 peptide vaccine. The receptors stem from a middle-aged man with glioma. Both conserved end residues are trimmed from each CDR3. The order of the fields is CDR3 protein, J gene, CDR3 length, V gene.

CDR3 protein: ASFSTGLNTEAF
J gene: TRBJ1-1
CDR3 length: 12
V gene: TRBV18

CDR3 protein: ASSSGPLENYGYT
J gene: TRBJ1-2
CDR3 length: 13
V gene: TRBV6-6

CDR3 protein: ASSSRTSGRTDTQY
J gene: TRBJ2-3
CDR3 length: 14
V gene: TRBV7-9

CDR3 protein: ASSELTSGKSEQF
J gene: TRBJ2-1
CDR3 length: 13
V gene: TRBV6-1

CDR3 protein: ASSLNGANYGYT
J gene: TRBJ1-2
CDR3 length: 12
V gene: TRBV27

CDR3 protein: ASSLDPQGPWEQY
J gene: TRBJ2-7
CDR3 length: 13
V gene: TRBV11-2

CDR3 protein: ASTGTRGKNIQY
J gene: TRBJ2-4
CDR3 length: 12
V gene: TRBV2

CDR3 protein: ASSPVGGISYEQY
J gene: TRBJ2-7
CDR3 length: 13
V gene: TRBV5-8

CDR3 protein: ASSPLGANIQY
J gene: TRBJ2-4
CDR3 length: 11
V gene: TRBV5-5

CDR3 protein: ASSKGLATDQETQY
J gene: TRBJ2-5
CDR3 length: 14
V gene: TRBV6-6

CDR3 protein: ASTGEGASNEKLF
J gene: TRBJ1-4
CDR3 length: 13
V gene: TRBV2

CDR3 protein: ASSEAQGAGQPQH
J gene: TRBJ1-5
CDR3 length: 13
V gene: TRBV2

CDR3 protein: ATRKAQSSGNTIY
J gene: TRBJ1-3
CDR3 length: 13
V gene: TRBV15

CDR3 protein: ASSLTGAGNTIY
J gene: TRBJ1-3
CDR3 length: 12
V gene: TRBV5-6

CDR3 protein: ASSDEGPNEQF
J gene: TRBJ2-1
CDR3 length: 11
V gene: TRBV6-5

CDR3 protein: ASSLQGLDQPQH
J gene: TRBJ1-5
CDR3 length: 12
V gene: TRBV7-9

CDR3 protein: ASKGGGPQETQY
J gene: TRBJ2-5
CDR3 length: 12
V gene: TRBV2

CDR3 protein: ASSSSFETQY
J gene: TRBJ2-5
CDR3 length: 10
V gene: TRBV5-1

CDR3 protein: ASIQDRVGADTQY
J gene: TRBJ2-3
CDR3 length: 13
V gene: TRBV21-1

CDR3 protein: ASSVAPVLNTEAF
J gene: TRBJ1-1
CDR3 length: 13
V gene: TRBV9

CDR3 protein: ASSQVIASGSPRTDTQY
J gene: TRBJ2-3
CDR3 length: 17
V gene: TRBV4-2

CDR3 protein: ASSGRTGNTIY
J gene: TRBJ1-3
CDR3 length: 11
V gene: TRBV2

CDR3 protein: ASSLPPSTQY
J gene: TRBJ2-3
CDR3 length: 10
V gene: TRBV5-1

CDR3 protein: ASSSRDRGQETQY
J gene: TRBJ2-5
CDR3 length: 13
V gene: TRBV6-6

CDR3 protein: ASSQGSGLGSYEQY
J gene: TRBJ2-7
CDR3 length: 14
V gene: TRBV14

CDR3 protein: SVEGRLRETQY
J gene: TRBJ2-5
CDR3 length: 11
V gene: TRBV29-1

CDR3 protein: ASSIAGGPRTEQF
J gene: TRBJ2-1
CDR3 length: 13
V gene: TRBV7-9

CDR3 protein: ASSLREPEGLEQF
J gene: TRBJ2-1
CDR3 length: 13
V gene: TRBV5-6

CDR3 protein: AIGRGFSYEQY
J gene: TRBJ2-7
CDR3 length: 11
V gene: TRBV15

CDR3 protein: ASSSGQVVFGYT
J gene: TRBJ1-2
CDR3 length: 12
V gene: TRBV11-2

CDR3 protein: ASSYGGAGNTIY
J gene: TRBJ1-3
CDR3 length: 12
V gene: TRBV5-5

CDR3 protein: ASSSQGVEYEQY
J gene: TRBJ2-7
CDR3 length: 12
V gene: TRBV7-9

CDR3 protein: ASSQTTGGPETQY
J gene: TRBJ2-5
CDR3 length: 13
V gene: TRBV7-2

CDR3 protein: ASSSSGTGSHEQY
J gene: TRBJ2-7
CDR3 length: 13
V gene: TRBV7-2

CDR3 protein: ASSPGGPGYGYT
J gene: TRBJ1-2
CDR3 length: 12
V gene: TRBV14

CDR3 protein: SATVAGSTEAF
J gene: TRBJ1-1
CDR3 length: 11
V gene: TRBV29-1

CDR3 protein: ASSPKTGTVKNIQY
J gene: TRBJ2-4
CDR3 length: 14
V gene: TRBV5-6

CDR3 protein: SARNNGYT
J gene: TRBJ1-2
CDR3 length: 8
V gene: TRBV20-1

CDR3 protein: ASSDSMDNEQF
J gene: TRBJ2-1
CDR3 length: 11
V gene: TRBV6-4

CDR3 protein: ASLGQVNTEAF
J gene: TRBJ1-1
CDR3 length: 11
V gene: TRBV27

CDR3 protein: ASHGAGFAAYEQY
J gene: TRBJ2-7
CDR3 length: 13
V gene: TRBV10-3

CDR3 protein: ASSQTSGRAYEQY
J gene: TRBJ2-7
CDR3 length: 13
V gene: TRBV4-1

CDR3 protein: ASSVEGVQPQH
J gene: TRBJ1-5
CDR3 length: 11
V gene: TRBV19

CDR3 protein: ASSPQVERNTEAF
J gene: TRBJ1-1
CDR3 length: 13
V gene: TRBV13

CDR3 protein: ASSLDGQALGTEAF
J gene: TRBJ1-1
CDR3 length: 14
V gene: TRBV7-2

CDR3 protein: ASSLRSDNEQF
J gene: TRBJ2-1
CDR3 length: 11
V gene: TRBV7-2

CDR3 protein: ASSQFAGPPTSEQY
J gene: TRBJ2-7
CDR3 length: 14
V gene: TRBV4-3

CDR3 protein: ASSLNGQGEETQY
J gene: TRBJ2-5
CDR3 length: 13
V gene: TRBV7-9

CDR3 protein: ASSQDLAYEQY
J gene: TRBJ2-7
CDR3 length: 11
V gene: TRBV4-2

CDR3 protein: ASSSWDSRTDTQY
J gene: TRBJ2-3
CDR3 length: 13
V gene: TRBV11-2

CDR3 protein: ASSYYGRGTDTQY
J gene: TRBJ2-3
CDR3 length: 13
V gene: TRBV6-5

CDR3 protein: ASSRGQGSYEQY
J gene: TRBJ2-7
CDR3 length: 12
V gene: TRBV19

CDR3 protein: ASSLRQGEYEQY
J gene: TRBJ2-7
CDR3 length: 12
V gene: TRBV2

CDR3 protein: ASSFGQGVYEQY
J gene: TRBJ2-7
CDR3 length: 12
V gene: TRBV27

CDR3 protein: ASSVPFSETQY
J gene: TRBJ2-5
CDR3 length: 11
V gene: TRBV5-4

CDR3 protein: ASSTHDRAGTEAF
J gene: TRBJ1-1
CDR3 length: 13
V gene: TRBV19

CDR3 protein: ASSRQGEETQY
J gene: TRBJ2-5
CDR3 length: 11
V gene: TRBV4-3

CDR3 protein: ASSLQPGQSEQY
J gene: TRBJ2-7
CDR3 length: 12
V gene: TRBV7-2

CDR3 protein: ASSRTGTGAEAF
J gene: TRBJ1-1
CDR3 length: 12
V gene: TRBV7-9

CDR3 protein: ASTRIANTGELF
J gene: TRBJ2-2
CDR3 length: 12
V gene: TRBV9